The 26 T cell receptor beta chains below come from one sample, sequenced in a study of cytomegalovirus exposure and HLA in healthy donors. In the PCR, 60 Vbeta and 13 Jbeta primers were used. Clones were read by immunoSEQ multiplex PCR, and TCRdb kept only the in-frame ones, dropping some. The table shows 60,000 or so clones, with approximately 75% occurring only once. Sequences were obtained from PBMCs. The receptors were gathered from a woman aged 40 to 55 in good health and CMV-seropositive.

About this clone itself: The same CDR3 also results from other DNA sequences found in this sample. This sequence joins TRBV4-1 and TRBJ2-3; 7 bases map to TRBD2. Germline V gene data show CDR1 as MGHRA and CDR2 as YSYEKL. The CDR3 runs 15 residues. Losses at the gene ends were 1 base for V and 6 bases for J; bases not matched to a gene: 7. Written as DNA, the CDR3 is TGCGCCAGCAGCCAAGCGGGACTATCGTCGGATACGCAGTATTTT. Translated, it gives CASSQAGLSSDTQYF.

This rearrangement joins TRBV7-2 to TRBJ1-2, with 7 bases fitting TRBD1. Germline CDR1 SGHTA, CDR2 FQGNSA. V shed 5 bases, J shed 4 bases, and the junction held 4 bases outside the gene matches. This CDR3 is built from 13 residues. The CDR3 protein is CASSPTGFYGYTF. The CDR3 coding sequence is TGTGCCAGCAGCCCGACAGGGTTCTATGGCTACACCTTC.

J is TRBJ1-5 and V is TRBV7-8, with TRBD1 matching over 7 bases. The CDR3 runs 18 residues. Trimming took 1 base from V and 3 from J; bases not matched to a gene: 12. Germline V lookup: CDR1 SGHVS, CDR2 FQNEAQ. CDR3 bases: TGTGCCAGCAGCTTAGGGGGACAGCAAAGGCCCCCCAATCAGCCCCAGCATTTT. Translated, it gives CASSLGGQQRPPNQPQHF.

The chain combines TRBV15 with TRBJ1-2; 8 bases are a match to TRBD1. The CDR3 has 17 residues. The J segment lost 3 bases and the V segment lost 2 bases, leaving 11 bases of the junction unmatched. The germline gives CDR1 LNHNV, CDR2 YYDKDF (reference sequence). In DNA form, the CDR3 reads TGTGCCACCAGCAGACCCGCCGGACAGGGACAATACTATGGCTACACCTTC. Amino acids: CATSRPAGQGQYYGYTF.

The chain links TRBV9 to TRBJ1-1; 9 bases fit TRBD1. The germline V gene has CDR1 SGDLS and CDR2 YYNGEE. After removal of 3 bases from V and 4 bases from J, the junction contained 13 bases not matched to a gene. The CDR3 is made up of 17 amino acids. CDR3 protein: CASSAGQGWSYFTEAFF. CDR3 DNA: TGTGCCAGCAGCGCTGGACAGGGGTGGTCTTACTTCACTGAAGCTTTCTTT. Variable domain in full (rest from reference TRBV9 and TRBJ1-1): DSGVTQTPKHLITATGQRVTLRCSPRSGDLSVYWYQQSLDQGLQFLIQYYNGEERAKGNILERFSAQQFPDLHSELNLSSLELGDSALYFCASSAGQGWSYFTEAFFGQGTRLTVV.

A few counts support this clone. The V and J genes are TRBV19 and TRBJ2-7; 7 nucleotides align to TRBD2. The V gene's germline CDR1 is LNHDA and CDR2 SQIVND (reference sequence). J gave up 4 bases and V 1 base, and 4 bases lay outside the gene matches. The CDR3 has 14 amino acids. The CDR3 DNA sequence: TGTGCCAGTAGTATAGGGACTAGAGTTTACGAGCAGTACTTC. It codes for CASSIGTRVYEQYF.

This CDR3 reads CASSGTGKDTQYF. CDR3 nucleotide sequence: TGTGCCAGTAGTGGGACTGGAAAAGATACGCAGTATTTT. The chain uses TRBV19 and TRBJ2-3; possibly TRBD2 for D (6 bases). The CDR3 has 13 amino acids. Germline CDR1 and CDR2: LNHDA and SQIVND (reference sequence). V was trimmed by 5 bases and J by 5 bases, leaving 11 bases between them.

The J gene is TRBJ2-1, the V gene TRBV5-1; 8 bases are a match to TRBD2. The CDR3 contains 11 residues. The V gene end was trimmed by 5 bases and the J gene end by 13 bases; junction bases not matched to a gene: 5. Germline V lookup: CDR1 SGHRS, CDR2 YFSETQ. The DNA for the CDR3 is TGCGCCAGCAGAACGGGGGGGGAACAGTTCTTC. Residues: CASRTGGEQFF.

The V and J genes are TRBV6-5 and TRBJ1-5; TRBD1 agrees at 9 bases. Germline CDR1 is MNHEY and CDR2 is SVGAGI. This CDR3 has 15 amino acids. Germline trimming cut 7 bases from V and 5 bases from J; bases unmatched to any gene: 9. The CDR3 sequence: CASTWGQGFDQPQHF. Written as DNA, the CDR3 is TGTGCCAGCACCTGGGGACAGGGATTTGATCAGCCCCAGCATTTT.

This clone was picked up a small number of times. CDR3 in DNA: TGTGCCAGCAGCCCACAGGGGCCCCGGAGAACTGAAGCTTTCTTT. It translates to CASSPQGPRRTEAFF. This sequence joins TRBV7-2 and TRBJ1-1; 7 nucleotides match TRBD1. This CDR3 has 15 amino acids. V shed 5 bases and J 5 bases; nucleotides not matched to a gene: 11. Germline CDR1 is SGHTA and CDR2 is FQGNSA.

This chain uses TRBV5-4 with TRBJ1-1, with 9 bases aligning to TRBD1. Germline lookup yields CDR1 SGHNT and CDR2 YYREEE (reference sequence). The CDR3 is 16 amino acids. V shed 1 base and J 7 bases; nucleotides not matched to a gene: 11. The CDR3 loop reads CASSLSPTGGGNEAFF. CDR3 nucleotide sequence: TGTGCCAGCAGCTTGAGCCCGACAGGGGGTGGCAATGAAGCTTTCTTT.

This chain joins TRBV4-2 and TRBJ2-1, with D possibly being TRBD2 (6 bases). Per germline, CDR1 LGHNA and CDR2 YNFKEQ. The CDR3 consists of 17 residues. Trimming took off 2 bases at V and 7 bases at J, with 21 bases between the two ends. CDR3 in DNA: TGTGCCAGCAGCCAAAATTTTAAGGCCGCTCGGGGGAATGAGCAGTTCTTC. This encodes CASSQNFKAARGNEQFF.

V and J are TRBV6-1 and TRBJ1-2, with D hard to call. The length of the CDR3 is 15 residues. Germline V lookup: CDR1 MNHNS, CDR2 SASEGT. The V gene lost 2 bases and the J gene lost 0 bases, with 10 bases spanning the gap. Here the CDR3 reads CASSELSLANYGYTF. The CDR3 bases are TGTGCCAGCAGTGAACTCTCCCTAGCTAACTATGGCTACACCTTC.

The DNA for the CDR3 is TGTGCCAGCAGCCCCATCGGGGACTCCTACGAGCAGTACTTC. Translation gives CASSPIGDSYEQYF. The chain carries TRBV11-2 and TRBJ2-7; the D gene is possibly TRBD2 (5 bases). This CDR3 contains 14 residues. Germline CDR1 is SGHAT and CDR2 is FQNNGV. Trimming shortened V by 5 bases and J by 0 bases, and 11 bases separated the two germline ends. The whole variable domain, remainder taken from reference TRBV11-2 and TRBJ2-7, is EAGVAQSPRYKIIEKRQSVAFWCNPISGHATLYWYQQILGQGPKLLIQFQNNGVVDDSQLPKDRFSAERLKGVDSTLKIQPAKLEDSAVYLCASSPIGDSYEQYFGPGTRLTVT.

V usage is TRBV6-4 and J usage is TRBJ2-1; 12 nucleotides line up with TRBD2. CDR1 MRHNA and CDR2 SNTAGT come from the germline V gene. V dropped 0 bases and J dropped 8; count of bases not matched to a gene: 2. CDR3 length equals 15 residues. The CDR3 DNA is TGTGCCAGCAGTGACTCGACTAGCGGGGGTGATGAGCAGTTCTTC. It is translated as CASSDSTSGGDEQFF.

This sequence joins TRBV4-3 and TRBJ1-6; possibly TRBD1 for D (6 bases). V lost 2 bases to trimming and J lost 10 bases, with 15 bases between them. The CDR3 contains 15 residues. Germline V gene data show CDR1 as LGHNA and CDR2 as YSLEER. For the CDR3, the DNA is TGCGCCAGCAGCCAATTTGCGGGGGGCAAGTCACCCCTCCACTTT. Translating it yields CASSQFAGGKSPLHF.

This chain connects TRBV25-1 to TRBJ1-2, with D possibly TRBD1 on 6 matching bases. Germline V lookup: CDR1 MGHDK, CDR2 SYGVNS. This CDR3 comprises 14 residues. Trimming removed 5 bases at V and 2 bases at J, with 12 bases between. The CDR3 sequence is CASSTGWTNYGYTF. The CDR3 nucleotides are TGTGCCAGCAGTACAGGGTGGACAAACTATGGCTACACCTTC.

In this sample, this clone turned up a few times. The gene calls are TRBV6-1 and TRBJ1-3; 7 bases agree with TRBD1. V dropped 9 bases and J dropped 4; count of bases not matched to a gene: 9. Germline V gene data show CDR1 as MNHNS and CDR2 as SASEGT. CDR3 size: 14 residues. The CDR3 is CASSEGAQGNTIYF. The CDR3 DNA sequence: TGTGCCAGTTCGGAGGGGGCGCAGGGAAACACCATATATTTT.

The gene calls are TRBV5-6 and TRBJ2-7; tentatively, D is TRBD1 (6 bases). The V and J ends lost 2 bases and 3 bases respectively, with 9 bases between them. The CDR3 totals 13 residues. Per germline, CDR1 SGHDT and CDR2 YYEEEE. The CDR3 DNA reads TGTGCCAGCAGCTTAAGGGGGAACTACGAGCAGTACTTC. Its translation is CASSLRGNYEQYF.

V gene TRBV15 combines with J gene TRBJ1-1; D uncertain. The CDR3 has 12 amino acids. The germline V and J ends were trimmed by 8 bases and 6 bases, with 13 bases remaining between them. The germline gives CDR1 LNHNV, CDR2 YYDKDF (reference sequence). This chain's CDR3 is CATSGEIPEAFF. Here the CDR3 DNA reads TGTGCCACCTCGGGTGAAATCCCTGAAGCTTTCTTT.

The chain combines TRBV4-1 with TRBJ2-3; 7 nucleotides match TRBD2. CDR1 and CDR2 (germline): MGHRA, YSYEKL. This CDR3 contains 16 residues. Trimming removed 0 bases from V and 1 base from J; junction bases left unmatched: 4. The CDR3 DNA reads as TGCGCCAGCAGCCAAGAAATGGCGGGGGGCACAGATACGCAGTATTTT. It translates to CASSQEMAGGTDTQYF.

CDR3 nucleotide sequence: TGTGCCTGGAGTGTACAGGAGAACTATGGCTACACCTTC. The encoded protein is CAWSVQENYGYTF. The V gene is TRBV30, the J gene TRBJ1-2; possible D gene TRBD1, 5 bases. From germline, CDR1 is GTSNPN and CDR2 SVGIG (reference sequence). This CDR3 contains 13 residues. Trimming removed 0 bases from V and 2 bases from J, with 7 bases in between.

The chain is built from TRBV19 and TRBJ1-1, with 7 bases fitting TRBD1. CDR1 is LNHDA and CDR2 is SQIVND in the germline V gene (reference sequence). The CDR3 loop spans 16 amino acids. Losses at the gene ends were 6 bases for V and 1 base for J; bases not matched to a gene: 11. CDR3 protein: CASSIRTGKGNTEAFF. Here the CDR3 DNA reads TGTGCCAGTAGCATTAGGACAGGTAAAGGGAACACTGAAGCTTTCTTT.

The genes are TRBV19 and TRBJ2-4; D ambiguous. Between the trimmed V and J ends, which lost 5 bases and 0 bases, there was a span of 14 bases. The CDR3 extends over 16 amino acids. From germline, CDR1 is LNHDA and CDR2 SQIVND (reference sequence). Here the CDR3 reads CASSPRDTLAKNIQYF. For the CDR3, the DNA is TGTGCCAGTAGTCCTCGTGACACCTTAGCCAAAAACATTCAGTACTTC.

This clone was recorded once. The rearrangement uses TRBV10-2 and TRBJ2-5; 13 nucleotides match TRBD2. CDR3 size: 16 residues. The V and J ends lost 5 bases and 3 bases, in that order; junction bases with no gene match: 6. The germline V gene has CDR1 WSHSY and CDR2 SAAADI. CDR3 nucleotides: TGCGCCAGCAGTAACCCGACTAGCGGGGGGAAAGAGACCCAGTACTTC. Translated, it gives CASSNPTSGGKETQYF.

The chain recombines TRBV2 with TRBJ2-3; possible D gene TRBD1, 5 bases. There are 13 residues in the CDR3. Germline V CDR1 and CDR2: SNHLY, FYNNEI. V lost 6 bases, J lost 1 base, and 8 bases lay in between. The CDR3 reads CASSAGRTDTQYF. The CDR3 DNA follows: TGTGCCAGCAGCGCAGGGCGCACAGATACGCAGTATTTT.